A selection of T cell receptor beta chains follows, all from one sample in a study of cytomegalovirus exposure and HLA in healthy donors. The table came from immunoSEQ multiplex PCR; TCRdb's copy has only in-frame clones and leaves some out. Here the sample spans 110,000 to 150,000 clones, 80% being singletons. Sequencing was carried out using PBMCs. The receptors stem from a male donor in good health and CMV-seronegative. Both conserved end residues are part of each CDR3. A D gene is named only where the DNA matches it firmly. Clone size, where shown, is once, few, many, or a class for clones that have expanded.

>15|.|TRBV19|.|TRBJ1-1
CASSAGRRQNTEAFF
TGTGCCAGTAGTGCCGGACGGAGGCAGAACACTGAAGCTTTCTTT
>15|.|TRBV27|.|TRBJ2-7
CASTFRGNGFYEQYF
TGTGCCAGCACTTTTAGGGGCAACGGGTTCTACGAGCAGTACTTC
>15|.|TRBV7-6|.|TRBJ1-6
CASSPRQGYNSPLHF
TGTGCCAGCAGCCCCCGCCAGGGTTATAATTCACCCCTCCACTTT
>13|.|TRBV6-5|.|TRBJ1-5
CASSYRVGQPQHF
TGTGCCAGCAGTTATCGGGTAGGACAGCCCCAGCATTTT
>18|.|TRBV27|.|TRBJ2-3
CASSPRQFTALSTDTQYF
TGTGCCAGCAGTCCACGTCAGTTTACAGCCCTTAGCACAGATACGCAGTATTTT
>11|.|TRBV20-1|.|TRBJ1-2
CSANIDYGYTF
TGCAGTGCTAACATCGACTATGGCTACACCTTC
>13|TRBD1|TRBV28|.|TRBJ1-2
CASSQGQGGGYTF
TGTGCCAGCAGCCAGGGACAGGGAGGCGGCTACACCTTC
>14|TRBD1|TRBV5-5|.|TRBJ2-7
CASSFGQGAGEQYF
TGTGCCAGCAGCTTCGGACAGGGGGCGGGGGAGCAGTACTTC
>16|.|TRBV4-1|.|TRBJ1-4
CASSQEGAGTNEKLFF
TGCGCCAGCAGCCAAGAGGGAGCAGGAACTAATGAAAAACTGTTTTTT
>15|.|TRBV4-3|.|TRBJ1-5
CASSQDRGVSQPQHF
TGCGCCAGCAGCCAAGACCGGGGGGTAAGTCAGCCCCAGCATTTT
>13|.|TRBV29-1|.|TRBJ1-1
CSVYRELNTEAFF
TGCAGCGTTTACAGGGAGTTGAACACTGAAGCTTTCTTT
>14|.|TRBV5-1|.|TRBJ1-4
CASSREGQGEKLFF
TGCGCCAGCAGCCGGGAGGGCCAGGGTGAAAAACTGTTTTTT
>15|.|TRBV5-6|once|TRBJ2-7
CASSDDYRFSYEQYF
TGTGCCAGCAGCGACGACTACAGATTCTCCTACGAGCAGTACTTC
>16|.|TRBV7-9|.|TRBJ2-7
CASSLGLVGATYEQYF
TGTGCCAGCAGCTTAGGTCTAGTAGGGGCCACCTACGAGCAGTACTTC
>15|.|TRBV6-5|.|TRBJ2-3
CASSLSRIGTDTQYF
TGTGCCAGCAGCCTCAGCAGGATCGGCACAGATACGCAGTATTTT
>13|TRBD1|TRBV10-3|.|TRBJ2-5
CAIRGQGQETQYF
TGTGCCATCAGGGGACAGGGGCAAGAGACCCAGTACTTC
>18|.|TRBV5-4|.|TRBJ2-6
CASSLVGRVLPGANVLTF
TGTGCCAGCAGCCTGGTGGGCAGGGTCTTACCTGGGGCCAACGTCCTGACTTTC
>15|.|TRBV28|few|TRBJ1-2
CASSFEARGLGGYTF
TGTGCCAGCAGTTTTGAGGCACGGGGGTTAGGTGGCTACACCTTC
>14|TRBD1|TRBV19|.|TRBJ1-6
CASSIGTGESPLHF
TGTGCCAGTAGCATAGGGACAGGGGAATCACCCCTCCACTTT
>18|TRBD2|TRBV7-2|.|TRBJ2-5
CASSVISVGGGRQETQYF
TGTGCCAGCAGCGTCATAAGCGTCGGCGGGGGACGTCAAGAGACCCAGTACTTC
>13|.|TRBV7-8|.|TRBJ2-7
CASSRTGLGEQYF
TGTGCCAGCAGCAGAACAGGTCTCGGCGAGCAGTACTTC
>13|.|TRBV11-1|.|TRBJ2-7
CASSLDRIYEQYF
TGTGCCAGCAGCCTCGACAGGATCTACGAGCAGTACTTC
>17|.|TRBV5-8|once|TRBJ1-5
CASSPEGEGYSNQPQHF
TGTGCCAGCAGCCCGGAAGGGGAGGGGTATAGCAATCAGCCCCAGCATTTT
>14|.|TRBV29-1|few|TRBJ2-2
CSAQGHLNTGELFF
TGCAGCGCCCAGGGACACCTAAACACCGGGGAGCTGTTTTTT